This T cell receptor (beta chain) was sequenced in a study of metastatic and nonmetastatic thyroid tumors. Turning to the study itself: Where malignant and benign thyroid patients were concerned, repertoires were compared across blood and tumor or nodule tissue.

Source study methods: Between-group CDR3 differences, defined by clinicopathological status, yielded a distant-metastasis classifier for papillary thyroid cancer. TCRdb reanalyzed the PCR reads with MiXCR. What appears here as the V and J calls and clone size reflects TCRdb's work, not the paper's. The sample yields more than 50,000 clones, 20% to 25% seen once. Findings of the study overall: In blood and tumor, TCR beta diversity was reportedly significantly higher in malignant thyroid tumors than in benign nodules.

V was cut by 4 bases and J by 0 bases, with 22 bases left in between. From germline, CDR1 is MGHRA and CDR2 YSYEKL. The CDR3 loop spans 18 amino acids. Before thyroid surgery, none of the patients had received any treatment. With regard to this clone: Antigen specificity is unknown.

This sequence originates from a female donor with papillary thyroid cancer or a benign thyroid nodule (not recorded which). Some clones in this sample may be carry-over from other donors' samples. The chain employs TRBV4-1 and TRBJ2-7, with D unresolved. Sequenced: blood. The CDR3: CASSRWSHATAASYEQYF. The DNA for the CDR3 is TGCGCCAGCAGCCGGTGGTCTCATGCAACTGCGGCCTCCTACGAGCAGTACTTC.